The 7 T cell receptor beta chains reported below all come from one sample, sequenced in a study of tumor and adjacent non-tumor tissue in lung cancer. The template was RNA from unsorted bulk tissue. Distant lung tissue was collected more than 3 cm away from the tumor edge. The library came from three nested PCR rounds adapted from ARM-PCR protocols. TCRdb independently ran MiXCR on the multiplex PCR reads; one entry per CDR3 protein. The sample carries fewer than 75,000 distinct CDR3 sequences, 76% recorded once. Specimen: distant non-tumor lung tissue. These receptors were taken from a man between 60 and 70 years old with non-small cell lung cancer.

The chain joins TRBV10-3 to TRBJ1-1; possible D gene TRBD1, 5 bases. Germline V lookup: CDR1 ENHRY, CDR2 SYGVKD. V was clipped by 2 bases and J by 11 bases, with 9 bases between them. There are 11 residues in the CDR3. CDR3 nucleotide sequence: TGTGCCATCAGTGAGGCAGGGATTGCTTTCTTT. It encodes CAISEAGIAFF.

The chain joins TRBV7-9 to TRBJ1-1; no definite D call. The germline V gene has CDR1 SEHNR and CDR2 FQNEAQ (reference sequence). The CDR3 has 13 residues. Deletions cut 1 base from V and 4 bases from J, with 7 bases between. DNA of the CDR3: TGTGCCAGCAGCTTAGATTGGGGCACTGAAGCTTTCTTT. Translating gives CASSLDWGTEAFF.

This clonotype showed up many times. V usage is TRBV30 and J usage is TRBJ1-5; D unclear. Germline V lookup: CDR1 GTSNPN, CDR2 SVGIG (reference sequence). V dropped 5 bases and J dropped 7 bases, with 12 bases sitting between them. The CDR3 extends over 12 amino acids. CDR3 bases: TGTGCCTGGGATTATTCTAACCAGCCCCAGCATTTT. Amino acid sequence: CAWDYSNQPQHF.

Remarks on this clonotype: This could be a read error, since a much larger clone is one nucleotide away. V is TRBV12-3 or TRBV12-4 and J is TRBJ1-1; possible D gene TRBD1, 5 bases. This CDR3 is built from 15 residues. V shed 9 bases and J shed 1 base, with 18 bases lying between them. In DNA, the CDR3 is TGTGCCAGGAGCCCCCGGCAGGGCGGGAACACTGAAGCTTTCTTT. This gives the protein CARSPRQGGNTEAFF.

This clonotype was recorded many times. The V call is TRBV4-1, the J call TRBJ2-5, with D perhaps TRBD1 or TRBD2 (6 bases each). Trimming took 0 bases from V and 5 from J, leaving 19 bases between them. In germline, CDR1 is MGHRA, CDR2 YSYEKL. This CDR3 contains 17 residues. The CDR3 reads CASSQERGVFGGETQYF. The CDR3 DNA reads as TGCGCCAGCAGCCAAGAAAGGGGGGTATTCGGAGGGGAGACCCAGTACTTC.

As regards this clonotype: With a much larger clone just one base away, this may be a read error. The V and J genes are TRBV6-5 and TRBJ2-7; D is possibly TRBD2 (5 bases). Germline CDR1 is MNHEY and CDR2 is SVGAGI. This CDR3 comprises 8 residues. The CDR3 reads CSQRVQCF. In DNA form, the CDR3 reads TGTAGTCAGAGGGTGCAGTGCTTC.

With respect to this clonotype: A read error may produce the germline difference seen at one junction end. V usage is TRBV5-5 and J usage is TRBJ2-1; 7 bases are shared with TRBD2. This CDR3 comprises 14 residues. CDR1 is SGHKS and CDR2 is YYEKEE in the germline V gene (reference sequence). CDR3 DNA: TGTGCTAGCAGCTCTTCGGGGGAGGGAAGCGAGCAGTTCTTC. Translated: CASSSSGEGSEQFF.